This TCR beta chain comes out of a study of regulatory T cells in long-lasting Graves disease. General study results and limits: Accuracy might have suffered from few samples.

Sequencing libraries for TCR beta were prepared with iRepertoire HTBI primers and Arm-PCR of CDR3 regions. TCRdb passed the multiplex PCR reads through MiXCR, listing each CDR3 protein once. The table includes about 540,000 distinct CDR3 sequences, about 13% detected once. Sample time point: newly diagnosed GD, antithyroid drugs for less than 3 months. PBMCs were the source of the RNA used for TCR sequencing. Graves' disease was diagnosed by American Thyroid Association guidelines. To note about this clonotype: The target antigen is unknown.

The V gene's germline CDR1 is MGHRA and CDR2 YSYEKL. The CDR3 is 15 amino acids. V was pared by 2 bases and J by 2 bases, with 7 bases between. In addition, the sample was reused for a study of T cells in Graves' hyperthyroidism and ophthalmopathy. As that study records: Researchers report that a 13 V-J model separated ophthalmopathy from stable hyperthyroidism.

The sequencing here drew on peripheral blood mononuclear cells (PBMCs), taken at new diagnosis, from a patient treated with antithyroid drugs. The chain uses TRBV4-1 and TRBJ2-6; D is unclear. The TCR was taken from a man aged 30-40 years with Graves disease. The CDR3 protein is CASSQSGAGANVLTF. DNA of the CDR3: TGCGCCAGCAGCCAATCTGGCGCTGGGGCCAACGTCCTGACTTTC.